The 18 T cell receptor beta chains below were found in one sample sequenced in a study of blood T cell repertoires in COVID-19 (dated by TCRdb to 2020 to 2021). Library generation was performed with the immunoSEQ multiplex PCR assay. TCRdb obtained this table from immuneACCESS and retained in-frame rearrangements with V and J assigned. These tables miss some clones; where compared with another copy, unresolved V genes account for less than half of the shortfall, and the remainder is unexplained. Here the sample has 200,000 to 250,000 clones; 85% occur a single time. The ten largest make up approximately 8.6% of the sample. The sequenced sample was PBMCs or T cells enriched from blood (not recorded which). All receptors derive from a woman in her fifties or sixties with acute COVID-19.

V usage is TRBV7-2 and J usage is TRBJ1-5, with D unresolved. The CDR3 extends over 12 amino acids. V lost 5 bases and J 3 bases, leaving 5 bases between the germline ends. CDR1 SGHTA and CDR2 FQGNSA come from the germline V gene. The CDR3 protein is CASSLVNQPQHF. In DNA, the CDR3 is TGTGCCAGCAGCCTCGTCAATCAGCCCCAGCATTTT.

The gene calls are TRBV7-2 and TRBJ1-1; D remains ambiguous. This CDR3 comprises 16 residues. Per germline, CDR1 SGHTA and CDR2 FQGNSA. V lost 8 bases and J lost 2, with 21 bases in between. CDR3 DNA: TGTGCCAGCCGCAATTCACCGGGCGGGCAAAACACTGAAGCTTTCTTT. This codes for CASRNSPGGQNTEAFF. Using reference TRBV7-2 and TRBJ1-1 for the parts outside the CDR3, the full variable domain is GAGVSQSPSNKVTEKGKDVELRCDPISGHTALYWYRQSLGQGLEFLIYFQGNSAPDKSGLPSDRFSAERTGGSVSTLTIQRTQQEDSAVYLCASRNSPGGQNTEAFFGQGTRLTVV.

The chain is built from TRBV6-5 and TRBJ2-4, with D perhaps TRBD2 (6 bases). Trimming left V 6 bases short and J 8 bases short, with 20 bases between. From germline, CDR1 is MNHEY and CDR2 SVGAGI. CDR3 length: 15 amino acids. The CDR3 DNA reads as TGTGCCAGCAGCTGGGGCAGGGAGGATCGAGACATTCAGTACTTC. It specifies CASSWGREDRDIQYF.

This clone was observed once. The genes are TRBV18 and TRBJ1-3; unclear D gene. The V gene lost 2 bases and the J gene lost 0 bases, with 11 bases spanning the gap. Per the germline V gene, CDR1 is KGHSH and CDR2 is LQKENI. The CDR3 extends over 16 amino acids. The CDR3 protein is CASSPIDFRSGNTIYF. CDR3 DNA sequence: TGTGCCAGCTCACCAATCGACTTTCGCTCTGGAAACACCATATATTTT.

This clone came up a few times. The gene calls are TRBV6-5 and TRBJ1-6; unclear D gene. This CDR3 contains 14 residues. Germline lookup yields CDR1 MNHEY and CDR2 SVGAGI. Trimming removed 6 bases from V and 6 bases from J, with 12 bases in between. The CDR3 region has the DNA TGTGCCAGCAGCCGAAGTGGAGGTAATTCACCCCTCCACTTT. The encoded protein is CASSRSGGNSPLHF.

J is TRBJ1-2 and V is TRBV7-9; D uncertain. The CDR3 totals 13 residues. V lost 1 base and J lost 8, with 11 bases in between. Germline assignment: CDR1 SEHNR and CDR2 FQNEAQ (reference sequence). This chain's CDR3 is CASSLGASTGYTF. CDR3 sequence (DNA): TGTGCCAGCAGCTTAGGCGCGAGTACGGGCTACACCTTC.

The genes are TRBV7-2 and TRBJ2-1; D is perhaps TRBD1 (6 bases). Trimming removed 0 bases from V and 5 bases from J, with 11 bases in between. CDR1 and CDR2 from the germline V gene are SGHTA and FQGNSA. CDR3 length: 15 residues. DNA for the CDR3: TGTGCCAGCAGCTTAGCACTAGGGGGTCACAATGAGCAGTTCTTC. Translating it yields CASSLALGGHNEQFF.

This clone showed up just once. The V gene is TRBV4-2, the J gene TRBJ2-2; D gene unclear. The V end was cut by 2 bases, the J end by 5 bases, with 3 bases between. There are 12 residues in the CDR3. From germline, CDR1 is LGHNA and CDR2 YNFKEQ. This chain's CDR3 is CASSQPTGELFF. CDR3 in DNA: TGTGCCAGCAGCCAACCGACCGGGGAGCTGTTTTTT.

The CDR3 DNA sequence: TGTGCCAGCTTAATACCCCAGGACAGGGGCCCTGGGACCCTCCACTTT. As protein: CASLIPQDRGPGTLHF. V and J are TRBV2 and TRBJ1-6, with TRBD1 matching over 9 bases. V lost 8 bases and J lost 14; bases outside the gene matches: 19. Germline CDR1 and CDR2: SNHLY and FYNNEI. This CDR3 region has 16 residues.

This clone was seen a single time. The chain links TRBV4-1 to TRBJ2-1; no definite D call. The V gene's germline CDR1 is MGHRA and CDR2 YSYEKL. Trimming left V 1 base short and J 6 bases short, with 13 bases between. There are 15 residues in the CDR3. CDR3 coding DNA: TGCGCCAGCAGCCAAGGACTCGCCCGAGGCAATGAGCAGTTCTTC. Translating gives CASSQGLARGNEQFF.

The gene calls are TRBV5-4 and TRBJ1-1, with D possibly matching TRBD1 (5 bases). The CDR3 length is 16 residues. CDR1 and CDR2 (germline): SGHNT, YYREEE (reference sequence). With 0 bases removed from V and 2 bases from J, the gap between germline ends came to 14 bases. The chain's CDR3 is CASSLATQTANTEAFF. In DNA form, the CDR3 reads TGTGCCAGCAGCTTGGCGACCCAGACAGCTAACACTGAAGCTTTCTTT.

J is TRBJ2-3 and V is TRBV19; 13 nucleotides agree with TRBD2. Unmatched junction bases numbered 4, after V lost 5 bases and J lost 2 bases. The CDR3 totals 16 residues. Germline CDR1 and CDR2: LNHDA and SQIVND (reference sequence). CDR3: CASSWTSGGATDTQYF. In DNA, the CDR3 is TGTGCCAGTAGTTGGACTAGCGGGGGAGCCACAGATACGCAGTATTTT.

The gene calls are TRBV19 and TRBJ2-3; D call uncertain. Trimming shortened V by 1 base and J by 13 bases, and 12 bases separated the two germline ends. Germline V lookup: CDR1 LNHDA, CDR2 SQIVND (reference sequence). CDR3 length: 12 amino acids. In DNA form, the CDR3 reads TGTGCCAGTAGTATAGGTTCCTTAGCCAAGTATTTT. It codes for CASSIGSLAKYF.

A single count supports this clone. The gene calls are TRBV4-3 and TRBJ2-4, with 7 positions matching TRBD1. V gave up 2 bases and J gave up 0 bases; unmatched junction bases: 10. CDR1 LGHNA and CDR2 YSLEER come from the germline V gene. The CDR3 totals 18 residues. CDR3 in amino acids: CASSQRQGMTGAKNIQYF. The CDR3 nucleotides read TGCGCCAGCAGCCAAAGACAGGGAATGACGGGAGCCAAAAACATTCAGTACTTC.

This clone was found once. The CDR3 DNA follows: TGCAGCGTTGAAGTTGTCCTAGCGGGGTCTGGCAGGGAGCTGTTTTTT. Translation gives CSVEVVLAGSGRELFF. The chain combines TRBV29-1 with TRBJ2-2, with 9 bases matching TRBD2. The CDR3 length is 16 residues. V trimming: 1 base; J trimming: 9 bases; junction bases outside the gene matches: 12. Germline CDR1 and CDR2: SQVTM and ANQGSEA.

V usage is TRBV7-2 and J usage is TRBJ1-5, with D maybe TRBD1 (5 bases). Germline loops: CDR1 SGHTA, CDR2 FQGNSA. V was cut by 3 bases and J by 7 bases, with 16 bases left in between. The CDR3 has 15 amino acids. CDR3 nucleotides: TGTGCCAGCAGCTTGGATCAGGGCATTGGGCAGCCCCAGCATTTT. Translation gives CASSLDQGIGQPQHF.

In this sample, this clone turned up once. The chain has TRBV18 and TRBJ1-4; D remains ambiguous. The CDR3 covers 14 residues. Germline CDR1 is KGHSH and CDR2 is LQKENI. Trimming left V 0 bases short and J 7 bases short, with 9 bases between. The CDR3 here is CASSPPSEPEKLFF. The CDR3 DNA reads as TGTGCCAGCTCACCACCATCCGAGCCTGAAAAACTGTTTTTT.

To note about this clone: Other DNA sequences within the sample encode an identical CDR3. The chain recombines TRBV30 with TRBJ1-5; 7 bases line up with TRBD1. Looked up from germline, CDR1 is GTSNPN and CDR2 is SVGIG (reference sequence). Losses at the gene ends were 0 bases for V and 4 bases for J; bases not matched to a gene: 3. The CDR3 consists of 14 residues. CDR3 in amino acids: CAWSVRQGNQPQHF. CDR3 nucleotide sequence: TGTGCCTGGAGTGTGAGACAGGGAAATCAGCCCCAGCATTTT. Based on the CDR3 plus reference TRBV30 and TRBJ1-5, the full variable domain is SQTIHQWPATLVQPVGSPLSLECTVEGTSNPNLYWYRQAAGRGLQLLFYSVGIGQISSEVPQNLSASRPQDRQFILSSKKLLLSDSGFYLCAWSVRQGNQPQHFGDGTRLSIL.